This T cell receptor (beta chain) derives from a study of CD8 T cells in Susac syndrome. Reverse transcription of roughly 0.5 to 1 ug RNA was carried out with random hexamers. Amplification of TCR beta CDR3 spanned 54 Vbeta and 13 Jbeta via immunoSEQ multiplex PCR. TCRdb re-analysed the immunoSEQ multiplex PCR reads in MiXCR, keeping a single row per CDR3 protein. The table records hundreds of thousands of distinct CDR3 sequences, roughly 85% of them present only once. TCR beta sequencing covered blood CD8+ and CD4+ T cells. The CDR3 is 15 residues long. Germline V gives CDR1 MNHEY, CDR2 SMNVEV (reference sequence). Trimming removed 9 bases from V and 4 bases from J; junction bases left unmatched: 6.

The sequencing input was CD8+ T cells from PBMCs. The V call is TRBV27, the J call TRBJ2-1, with TRBD2 identical over 13 bases. The receptor comes from a human donor with multiple sclerosis. CDR3 sequence: CASRPGLAGYNEQFF. The CDR3 nucleotides are TGTGCCAGTAGGCCGGGACTAGCGGGATACAATGAGCAGTTCTTC.